This TCR beta chain originates from a study of T cell repertoires in cytomegalovirus infection. TCRdb reprocessed the reads with MiXCR, giving one entry per CDR3 protein. The sample shows roughly 720,000 distinct CDR3 sequences, about 40% of them seen only once. Per the germline V gene, CDR1 is SGHVS and CDR2 is FNYEAQ. Trimming cost V 3 bases and J 4 bases; bases outside gene matches: 5. CDR3 length equals 14 residues. At least ten counts were recorded for this clonotype. The J gene is TRBJ2-7, the V gene TRBV7-6; 8 nucleotides agree with TRBD1. The sequence came from a human donor in good health (CMV status not recorded). Some clones in this sample may be carry-over from other donors' samples. The sample was PBMCs. The CDR3 here is CASSFGQGLYEQYF. CDR3 nucleotide sequence: TGTGCCAGCAGCTTCGGACAGGGTCTTTACGAGCAGTACTTC.